The 27 T cell receptor beta chains below come from one sample, sequenced in a study of T-cell reconstitution after alpha-beta-depleted transplantation in children. It was with unique molecular identifiers that the TCRbeta library was prepared. TCRdb re-called the PCR reads with MiXCR, one entry per CDR3 protein. Found here are roughly 350,000 distinct CDR3 sequences, about a tenth of them singletons; the top ten hold more than 2%. Source: PBMCs from the stem cell graft donor, taken from the stem cell graft. These receptors were taken from a human donor who donated a stem cell graft to a child with acute lymphoblastic leukemia.

The chain recombines TRBV5-5 with TRBJ2-7, with D perhaps matching TRBD1 (5 bases). Germline V gene data show CDR1 as SGHKS and CDR2 as YYEKEE (reference sequence). The CDR3 is 13 residues long. Trimming took 3 bases from V and 6 from J, leaving 13 bases between them. The CDR3, as DNA: TGTGCCAGCAGCTGGGTAGGGGTTCTCGAGCAGTACTTC. This sequence encodes CASSWVGVLEQYF.

At least ten counts were recorded for this clonotype. This chain connects TRBV7-3 to TRBJ2-3; the D gene is possibly TRBD1 (5 bases). Trimming left V 2 bases short and J 4 bases short, with 16 bases between. The germline CDR1 and CDR2 sequences are SGHTA and FQGTGA. This CDR3 has 16 amino acids. CDR3 nucleotides: TGTGCCAGCAGCTTAGCTTCGACAGCGCGCCCAGATACGCAGTATTTT. Amino acids: CASSLASTARPDTQYF.

As concerns this clonotype: A much larger clone lies a single base off, so this may be a read error. CDR3 amino acids: CASSLEDWANVLTF. CDR3 bases: TGTGCCAGCAGCTTGGAGGACTGGGCCAACGTCCTGACTTTC. The rearrangement joins TRBV11-2 to TRBJ2-6; a weak D match, TRBD2 (5 bases). The V gene's germline CDR1 is SGHAT and CDR2 FQNNGV. The CDR3 is made up of 14 amino acids. Trimming removed 3 bases at V and 5 bases at J, with 8 bases between.

This clonotype turned up a few times. The chain uses TRBV4-2 and TRBJ2-5; TRBD2 agrees at 11 bases. Germline CDR1 is LGHNA and CDR2 is YNFKEQ. The CDR3 length is 17 residues. Losses at the gene ends were 3 bases for V and 3 bases for J; bases not matched to a gene: 9. CDR3 in amino acids: CASSHSLAGAREETQYF. The CDR3 DNA reads TGTGCCAGCAGCCACTCACTAGCGGGAGCACGTGAAGAGACCCAGTACTTC.

In this sample, this clonotype turned up many times. The rearrangement uses TRBV7-9 and TRBJ1-4, with 7 bases aligning to TRBD1. The CDR3 has 15 residues. Per germline, CDR1 SEHNR and CDR2 FQNEAQ (reference sequence). Germline trimming cut 2 bases from V and 4 bases from J; bases unmatched to any gene: 4. CDR3 nucleotides: TGTGCCAGCAGCTTACCGACAGGGAATAATGAAAAACTGTTTTTT. This codes for CASSLPTGNNEKLFF.

V gene TRBV5-1 combines with J gene TRBJ1-6; perhaps TRBD1 as D (6 bases). CDR1 is SGHRS and CDR2 is YFSETQ in the germline V gene. This CDR3 comprises 15 residues. Trimming shortened V by 0 bases and J by 9 bases, and 13 bases separated the two germline ends. For the CDR3, the DNA is TGCGCCAGCAGCTTGGATCAGGGGAACGTTTCACCCCTCCACTTT. It codes for CASSLDQGNVSPLHF. The full variable domain, with the rest looked up from reference TRBV5-1 and TRBJ1-6, is KAGVTQTPRYLIKTRGQQVTLSCSPISGHRSVSWYQQTPGQGLQFLFEYFSETQRNKGNFPGRFSGRQFSNSRSEMNVSTLELGDSALYLCASSLDQGNVSPLHFGNGTRLTVT.

This clonotype has a count of ten or more. This chain uses TRBV7-9 with TRBJ2-7; the D is unclear. Germline CDR1 SEHNR, CDR2 FQNEAQ (reference sequence). There are 13 residues in the CDR3. V dropped 4 bases and J dropped 3 bases, with 10 bases sitting between them. Written as DNA, the CDR3 is TGTGCCAGCAGCTCCCGCATTGGCTACGAGCAGTACTTC. Translating it yields CASSSRIGYEQYF.

J is TRBJ2-7 and V is TRBV12-3 or TRBV12-4; 11 bases line up with TRBD2. The CDR3 is made up of 16 amino acids. V was pared by 6 bases and J by 7 bases, with 14 bases of the junction left unmatched. The DNA for the CDR3 is TGTGCCAGCAGACCGACCGGACTAGCGGGCGCACAAGAGCAGTACTTC. This translates into CASRPTGLAGAQEQYF.

The chain employs TRBV6-1 and TRBJ2-4; 14 nucleotides line up with TRBD2. The V gene end was trimmed by 6 bases and the J gene end by 8 bases; junction bases not matched to a gene: 6. Germline assignment: CDR1 MNHNS and CDR2 SASEGT. CDR3 length: 15 amino acids. The CDR3 sequence is CASSGTSGSADIQYF. Written as DNA, the CDR3 is TGTGCCAGCAGCGGGACTAGCGGGAGTGCAGACATTCAGTACTTC.

This chain links TRBV7-8 with TRBJ2-5; possibly TRBD2 for D (5 bases). The V gene lost 5 bases and the J gene lost 4 bases, with 14 bases spanning the gap. The CDR3 is made up of 14 amino acids. The germline gives CDR1 SGHVS, CDR2 FQNEAQ. The CDR3 protein is CASSPVPSRETQYF. CDR3 DNA sequence: TGTGCCAGCAGCCCAGTTCCTAGCCGAGAGACCCAGTACTTC.

The table lists this clonotype with a few counts. The chain is built from TRBV7-9 and TRBJ2-5; D gene unclear. The V end was cut by 2 bases, the J end by 4 bases, with 11 bases between. Germline lookup yields CDR1 SEHNR and CDR2 FQNEAQ (reference sequence). The CDR3 is made up of 14 amino acids. The CDR3 spells CASSLFEATETQYF. For the CDR3, the DNA is TGTGCCAGCAGCTTATTCGAGGCCACAGAGACCCAGTACTTC.

This clonotype was detected many times. J is TRBJ2-1 and V is TRBV7-2; TRBD2 is a possible D gene (5 bases). The ends were cut back, 4 bases at V and 7 bases at J, with 8 bases in the middle. CDR3 length equals 12 residues. CDR1 and CDR2 (germline): SGHTA, FQGNSA. The CDR3 reads CASSSSGNEQFF. The CDR3 DNA reads as TGTGCCAGCAGCTCAAGCGGAAATGAGCAGTTCTTC. The full variable domain, rest sourced from reference TRBV7-2 and TRBJ2-1, is GAGVSQSPSNKVTEKGKDVELRCDPISGHTALYWYRQSLGQGLEFLIYFQGNSAPDKSGLPSDRFSAERTGGSVSTLTIQRTQQEDSAVYLCASSSSGNEQFFGPGTRLTVL.

This clonotype has a handful of counts. The chain couples TRBV29-1 to TRBJ2-1; 7 nucleotides match TRBD2. V trimming: 1 base; J trimming: 3 bases; junction bases outside the gene matches: 9. Per the germline V gene, CDR1 is SQVTM and CDR2 is ANQGSEA. CDR3 size: 16 residues. Written as DNA, the CDR3 is TGCAGCGTTGAAGTCGTACCGGGAGGAAGCTACAATGAGCAGTTCTTC. Protein sequence: CSVEVVPGGSYNEQFF.

The chain joins TRBV29-1 to TRBJ1-1, with D unresolved. The CDR3 loop spans 14 amino acids. The V gene lost 5 bases and the J gene lost 0 bases, with 13 bases spanning the gap. Germline CDR1 and CDR2: SQVTM and ANQGSEA. Here the CDR3 reads CSVQTKMMNTEAFF. CDR3 in DNA: TGCAGCGTTCAGACAAAAATGATGAACACTGAAGCTTTCTTT.

V usage is TRBV29-1 and J usage is TRBJ1-1, with D perhaps matching TRBD1 (6 bases). From germline, CDR1 is SQVTM and CDR2 ANQGSEA. V gave up 4 bases and J gave up 4 bases, with 19 bases separating them. The CDR3 has 15 residues. Here the CDR3 reads CSVARHRVSGTEAFF. DNA for the CDR3: TGCAGCGTTGCGAGACACAGGGTTTCAGGCACTGAAGCTTTCTTT.

This clonotype occurred a few times. The chain recombines TRBV5-6 with TRBJ2-1; D is undetermined. V was trimmed by 2 bases and J by 1 base, leaving 16 bases between them. The CDR3 runs 17 residues. Germline loops: CDR1 SGHDT, CDR2 YYEEEE. CDR3 sequence: CASSFGLADRSYNEQFF. In DNA form, the CDR3 reads TGTGCCAGCAGCTTCGGTCTGGCGGATCGATCCTACAATGAGCAGTTCTTC.

This clonotype was counted a few times. The gene calls are TRBV9 and TRBJ2-2, with 8 bases lining up with TRBD2. The CDR3 sequence is 16 residues long. The V gene end was trimmed by 3 bases and the J gene end by 0 bases; junction bases not matched to a gene: 4. Germline V CDR1 and CDR2: SGDLS, YYNGEE. The CDR3 region has the DNA TGTGCCAGCAGCGCCACTAGCGGCGCGAACACCGGGGAGCTGTTTTTT. This codes for CASSATSGANTGELFF.

This clonotype was seen a few times. This chain links TRBV7-9 with TRBJ2-7; tentatively, D is TRBD1 (5 bases). Germline V CDR1 and CDR2: SEHNR, FQNEAQ (reference sequence). The CDR3 is 14 residues long. V shed 4 bases and J shed 0 bases, with 10 bases lying between them. The CDR3 region has the DNA TGTGCCAGCAGCTACGACAGTATCTCCTACGAGCAGTACTTC. This translates into CASSYDSISYEQYF.

The chain carries TRBV19 and TRBJ2-7; D possibly corresponds to TRBD2 (6 bases). The germline V gene encodes CDR1 LNHDA and CDR2 SQIVND (reference sequence). Trimming left V 3 bases short and J 1 base short, with 16 bases between. The CDR3 spans 16 residues. The chain's CDR3 is CASSIIGGTLSYEQYF. In nucleotides, the CDR3 is TGTGCCAGTAGTATTATTGGCGGGACCTTATCCTACGAGCAGTACTTC. The full variable domain, completed using reference TRBV19 and TRBJ2-7, is DGGITQSPKYLFRKEGQNVTLSCEQNLNHDAMYWYRQDPGQGLRLIYYSQIVNDFQKGDIAEGYSVSREKKESFPLTVTSAQKNPTAFYLCASSIIGGTLSYEQYFGPGTRLTVT.

To note about this clonotype: A junction end diverges from the germline sequence, so it may reflect a read error. This chain links TRBV27 with TRBJ2-5; weak D call: TRBD1 (6 bases). This CDR3 is built from 16 residues. Germline values: CDR1 MNHEY, CDR2 SMNVEV (reference sequence). The CDR3 region is CASSSTAGDPQETHYF. CDR3 bases: TGTGCCAGCAGTTCGACCGCAGGGGACCCACAAGAGACCCATTACTTC.

The chain employs TRBV15 and TRBJ2-7; a possible D gene is TRBD1 (6 bases). With 3 bases removed from V and 0 bases from J, the gap between germline ends came to 9 bases. CDR1 LNHNV and CDR2 YYDKDF come from the germline V gene (reference sequence). The CDR3 is 14 amino acids. The CDR3 here is CATSRGHVSYEQYF. CDR3 sequence (DNA): TGTGCCACCAGCAGGGGACACGTCTCCTACGAGCAGTACTTC.

This clonotype was recorded a few times. This chain links TRBV4-1 with TRBJ2-7; tentatively, D is TRBD1 (5 bases). Looked up from germline, CDR1 is MGHRA and CDR2 is YSYEKL. Trimming took off 4 bases at V and 7 bases at J, with 14 bases between the two ends. This CDR3 comprises 13 residues. CDR3 region: CASSPLTVEEQYF. The CDR3 bases are TGCGCCAGCAGCCCCCTGACAGTAGAAGAGCAGTACTTC.

This clonotype was picked up a small number of times. This rearrangement joins TRBV20-1 to TRBJ2-6, with D tentatively TRBD1 (5 bases). The CDR3 runs 18 residues. CDR1 is DFQATT, CDR2 SNEGSKA, per germline (reference sequence). V lost 0 bases and J 0 bases, leaving 15 bases between the germline ends. The CDR3 DNA is TGCAGTGCTAGAGATCTCGCAGGGCTCACCTCTGGGGCCAACGTCCTGACTTTC. Translated: CSARDLAGLTSGANVLTF.

The chain is built from TRBV7-3 and TRBJ1-2; tentatively, D is TRBD1 (5 bases). Trimming shortened V by 4 bases and J by 6 bases, and 12 bases separated the two germline ends. The CDR3 spans 13 residues. CDR1 is SGHTA, CDR2 FQGTGA, per germline. CDR3 nucleotides: TGTGCCAGCAGCTCAGGGCCGGGGGATGGCTACACCTTC. This encodes CASSSGPGDGYTF.

The rearrangement joins TRBV28 to TRBJ1-4; TRBD1 matches at 8 bases. The CDR3 runs 17 residues. With V trimmed by 3 bases and J by 2 bases, 8 bases remained unmatched. Germline CDR1 is MDHEN and CDR2 is SYDVKM. Written as DNA, the CDR3 is TGTGCCAGCAGTTTCGGACAGGGAAGTTCCACTAATGAAAAACTGTTTTTT. Encoded protein: CASSFGQGSSTNEKLFF.

V and J are TRBV5-1 and TRBJ1-3, with no clear D. V shed 0 bases and J shed 0 bases, with 4 bases lying between them. CDR1 is SGHRS and CDR2 is YFSETQ in the germline V gene. The CDR3 runs to 14 residues. CDR3 DNA sequence: TGCGCCAGCAGCTTGGAGGTCTCTGGAAACACCATATATTTT. Encoded protein: CASSLEVSGNTIYF.

This clonotype was counted a few times. CDR3: CASSPPSDSVNEKLFF. CDR3 bases: TGTGCCAGCAGCCCCCCCTCAGACAGCGTTAATGAAAAACTGTTTTTT. The V call is TRBV7-6, the J call TRBJ1-4; tentatively, D is TRBD1 (5 bases). The CDR3 has 16 residues. The V end was cut by 5 bases, the J end by 4 bases, with 17 bases between. Germline V gene data show CDR1 as SGHVS and CDR2 as FNYEAQ.